What follows describes a single T cell receptor beta chain. It was cDNA, reverse transcribed from extracted RNA, that served as the sequencing template. Some clones are missing from TCRdb's copy, which holds only in-frame ones; the method was immunoSEQ multiplex PCR. The data contain about 170,000 clones, approximately 59% of them seen just once; the ten biggest clones take up about a sixth. This entry belongs to a study of CD8+ T cells in alopecia areata. Trimming left V 2 bases short and J 1 base short, with 12 bases between. Germline CDR1 and CDR2: SNHLY and FYNNEI. The length of the CDR3 is 16 residues. As for treatment: oral pan-JAK inhibitor, 5-10 mg twice daily. From PBMCs, CD4+ and CD8+ T cells were sorted.

Sequencing used CD4+ T cells sorted from blood, obtained at approximately week 56, from a patient treated with tofacitinib. This receptor was obtained from a human donor with alopecia areata. The chain uses TRBV2 and TRBJ2-4; tentative D call: TRBD2 (7 bases). The CDR3 is CASSERGASAKNIQYF. The CDR3 region has the DNA TGTGCCAGCAGTGAACGGGGGGCCTCGGCCAAAAACATTCAGTACTTC.